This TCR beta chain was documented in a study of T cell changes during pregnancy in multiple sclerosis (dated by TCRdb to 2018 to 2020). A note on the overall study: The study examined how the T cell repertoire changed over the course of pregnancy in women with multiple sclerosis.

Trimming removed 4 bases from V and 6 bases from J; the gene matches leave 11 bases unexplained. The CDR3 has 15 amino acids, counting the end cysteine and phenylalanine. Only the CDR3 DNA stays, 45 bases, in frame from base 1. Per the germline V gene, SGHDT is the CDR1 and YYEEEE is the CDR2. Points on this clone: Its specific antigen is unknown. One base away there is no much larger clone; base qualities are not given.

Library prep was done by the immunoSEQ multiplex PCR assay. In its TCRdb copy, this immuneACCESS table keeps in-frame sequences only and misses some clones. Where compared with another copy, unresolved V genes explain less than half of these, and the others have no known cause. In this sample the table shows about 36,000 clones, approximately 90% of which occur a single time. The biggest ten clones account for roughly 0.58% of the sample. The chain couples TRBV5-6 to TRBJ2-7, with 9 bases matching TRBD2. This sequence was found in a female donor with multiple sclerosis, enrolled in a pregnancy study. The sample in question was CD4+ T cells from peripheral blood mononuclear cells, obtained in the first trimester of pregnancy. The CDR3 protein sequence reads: CASSHKPGLAAEQYF. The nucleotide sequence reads TGTGCCAGCAGCCATAAACCGGGACTAGCTGCCGAGCAGTACTTC.